The following is a T cell receptor (beta chain) sequence with its context. PCR employed 60 Vbeta and 13 Jbeta primers. Only in-frame clones appear in the TCRdb table, and some are missing; sequencing was by immunoSEQ multiplex PCR. Of fewer than 95,000 clones listed, less than 85% are singletons. The germline V gene has CDR1 SGHTA and CDR2 FQGNSA. CDR3 size: 16 residues. V lost 0 bases to trimming and J lost 0 bases, with 12 bases between them. The source of the sample is a study of cytomegalovirus exposure and HLA in healthy donors. This sequence originates from a man aged 35-49 years in good health and CMV-seropositive. Sequencing was carried out using PBMCs. J is TRBJ2-7 and V is TRBV7-2, with a possible D match to TRBD1 (5 bases). DNA for the CDR3: TGTGCCAGCAGCTTAGCGCAGGCAGGGAACTCCTACGAGCAGTACTTC. Residues: CASSLAQAGNSYEQYF. The full variable domain, with the rest looked up from reference TRBV7-2 and TRBJ2-7, is GAGVSQSPSNKVTEKGKDVELRCDPISGHTALYWYRQSLGQGLEFLIYFQGNSAPDKSGLPSDRFSAERTGGSVSTLTIQRTQQEDSAVYLCASSLAQAGNSYEQYFGPGTRLTVT.